This T cell receptor beta chain came from a study of blood T cell repertoires in COVID-19. Here immunoSEQ multiplex PCR was the method, and the copy in TCRdb shows in-frame clones only, minus some. The sample lists around 250,000 clones, roughly 86% seen once, with roughly 1.6% in the top ten. Trimming cost V 2 bases and J 3 bases, with 14 bases left between them. The CDR3 covers 16 residues. The germline V gene encodes CDR1 SGHVS and CDR2 FQNEAQ. The V call is TRBV7-8, the J call TRBJ1-5; TRBD1 is a possible D gene (6 bases). This clonotype originated in a woman in her sixties or seventies who had recovered from COVID-19. The sequenced material came from peripheral blood. The CDR3, as DNA: TGTGCCAGCAGCTTAATGTCAGCAGGGGTCAATCAGCCCCAGCATTTT. Protein sequence: CASSLMSAGVNQPQHF.